A single T cell receptor (beta chain) is shown here with its context. Its matching antigen is unknown. This record comes from a study of T cell responses to AZD1222 COVID-19 vaccine. Study-level points and caveats: Repertoires were collected only later (after the peak T cell response had occurred). Unmutated variant regions are reportedly targeted by nearly half of spike-specific TCRs. Clonal diversity was possibly underestimated, and the donors were mostly white British, with more females. Spike was spanned by vaccine-associated CD4 TCRs, which were dominant at 160-218 and 743-854.

The data were produced by immunoSEQ multiplex PCR, yet TCRdb's version contains in-frame clones alone and is incomplete. This sample yields around 94,000 clones, of which roughly 85% are seen a single time; about 4.5% belongs to the top ten. The material sequenced was peripheral blood, taken 28 days after the second AZD1222 dose. The receptor comes from an adult who received the AZD1222 COVID-19 vaccine.

The CDR3 reads CASSFSSGKVDEQFF. CDR3 sequence (DNA): TGCGCCAGCAGTTTCAGTAGCGGGAAGGTAGATGAGCAGTTCTTC. The chain uses TRBV10-1 and TRBJ2-1; TRBD2 aligns across 8 bases. V lost 5 bases, J lost 8 bases, and 11 bases stayed unmatched. The CDR3 runs 15 residues. Per germline, CDR1 WNHNN and CDR2 SYGVQD (reference sequence).